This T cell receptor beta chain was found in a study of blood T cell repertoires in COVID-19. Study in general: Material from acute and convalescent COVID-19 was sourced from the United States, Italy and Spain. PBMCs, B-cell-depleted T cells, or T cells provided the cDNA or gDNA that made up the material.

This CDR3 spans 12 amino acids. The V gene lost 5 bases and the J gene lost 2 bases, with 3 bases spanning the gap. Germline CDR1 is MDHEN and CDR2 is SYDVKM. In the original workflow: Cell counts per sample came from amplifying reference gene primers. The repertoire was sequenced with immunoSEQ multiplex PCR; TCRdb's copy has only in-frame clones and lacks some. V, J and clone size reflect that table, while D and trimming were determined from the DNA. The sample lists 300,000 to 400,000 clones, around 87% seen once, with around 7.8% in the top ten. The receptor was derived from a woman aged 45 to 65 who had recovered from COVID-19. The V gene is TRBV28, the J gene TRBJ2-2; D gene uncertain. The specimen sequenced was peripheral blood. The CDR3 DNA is TGTGCCAGCAGTCAAAACACCGGGGAGCTGTTTTTT. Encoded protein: CASSQNTGELFF.